This entry describes one T cell receptor (beta chain). The antigen is not known. This sample was included in a study of T cell responses to AZD1222 COVID-19 vaccine. Study-level findings and limits: Spike-specific TCR breadth and depth rose after two AZD1222 doses. Seropositive AZD1222 recipients at baseline numbered only 6 or 7. Reportedly, nearly half the spike-specific TCRs target unmutated variant regions. Vaccine-related CD4 TCRs covered spike, predominating at 160-218 and 743-854.

The CDR3 covers 13 residues. V shed 9 bases and J shed 3 bases, with 14 bases lying between them. Germline assignment: CDR1 ENHRY and CDR2 SYGVKD. Measured with immunoSEQ multiplex PCR; TCRdb has only the in-frame clones, and not every one. The table includes approximately 67,000 clones, approximately 90% detected once. This TCR was sampled from an adult who received the AZD1222 COVID-19 vaccine. The rearrangement links TRBV10-3 to TRBJ1-1; D might be TRBD1 (6 bases). The material was peripheral blood, obtained 28 days after the second AZD1222 dose. CDR3 sequence: CAMRGSGDTEAFF. CDR3 DNA sequence: TGTGCCATGAGGGGTTCAGGGGACACTGAAGCTTTCTTT.